The 4 T cell receptor beta chains given below trace back to one sample, sequenced in a study of blood T cell repertoires in COVID-19. The protocol was immunoSEQ multiplex PCR, while the TCRdb copy is restricted to in-frame clones and leaves out a portion. Seen here are around 84,000 clones, about 73% observed once, and the top ten hold roughly 36%. Sequenced: peripheral blood. These receptors all come from a man aged 55 to 70 with COVID-19, enrolled during active disease.

The J gene is TRBJ2-3, the V gene TRBV5-1, with TRBD1 as a possible D gene (5 bases). The germline CDR1 and CDR2 sequences are SGHRS and YFSETQ. The CDR3 is 15 amino acids. V shed 2 bases and J shed 2 bases, with 12 bases lying between them. The CDR3 region has the DNA TGCGCCAGCAGCTTAGGGGCAGCGCACACAGATACGCAGTATTTT. Its translation is CASSLGAAHTDTQYF.

The rearrangement uses TRBV6-5 and TRBJ2-1, with D unclear. The length of the CDR3 is 15 residues. Germline V lookup: CDR1 MNHEY, CDR2 SVGAGI. The V end lost 6 bases, the J end lost 6 bases, and 18 bases lay between the germline ends. In nucleotides, the CDR3 is TGTGCCAGCAGAGCTAGAAATTGGATCGTCAATGAGCAGTTCTTC. Residues: CASRARNWIVNEQFF.

The genes are TRBV6-6 and TRBJ2-3, with a weak D call TRBD1 (6 bases). There are 14 residues in the CDR3. Germline V gene lookup returns CDR1 MNHNY and CDR2 SVGAGI (reference sequence). Trimming cost V 5 bases and J 4 bases, with 13 bases left between them. The CDR3 here is CASSGRTEADTQYF. The CDR3 DNA follows: TGTGCCAGCAGTGGAAGGACAGAAGCAGATACGCAGTATTTT.

In its sample, this clone was seen a few times. J is TRBJ1-1 and V is TRBV15, with D tentatively TRBD1 (5 bases). This CDR3 is built from 15 residues. With 1 base removed from V and 3 bases from J, the gap between germline ends came to 12 bases. Germline loops: CDR1 LNHNV, CDR2 YYDKDF (reference sequence). CDR3 DNA sequence: TGTGCCACCAGCAGAGGGCAGGGACTCCACACTGAAGCTTTCTTT. Translation gives CATSRGQGLHTEAFF.